Given below is one T cell receptor (beta chain) in context. Its specificity is unknown. The sample belongs to a study of metastatic and nonmetastatic thyroid tumors. On the study more broadly: Repertoire comparison spanned blood and tumor or nodule tissue of malignant and benign thyroid patients. Regarding the study as a whole: Relative to benign nodules, malignant thyroid tumors were reportedly characterized by significantly elevated TCR beta diversity in blood and tumor.

Ahead of thyroid surgery, no patient had received treatment of any kind. MiXCR re-clonotyped the PCR reads for TCRdb. The top ten clones hold about a sixth of a sample with about 56,000 clones, 25% to 35% of them seen once. Material: blood. This TCR was recovered from a female donor with papillary thyroid cancer or a benign thyroid nodule (not recorded which). Some clones in this sample may be carry-over from other donors' samples.

This CDR3 is CASSPDRLCVAGETQYF. CDR3 nucleotide sequence: TGTGCCAGCAGTCCCGACCGCCTGTGCGTAGCGGGAGAGACCCAGTACTTC. The gene calls are TRBV12-3 or TRBV12-4 and TRBJ2-5; the match to TRBD2 covers 7 bases. The CDR3 is 17 amino acids. With V trimmed by 5 bases and J by 4 bases, 16 bases remained unmatched.